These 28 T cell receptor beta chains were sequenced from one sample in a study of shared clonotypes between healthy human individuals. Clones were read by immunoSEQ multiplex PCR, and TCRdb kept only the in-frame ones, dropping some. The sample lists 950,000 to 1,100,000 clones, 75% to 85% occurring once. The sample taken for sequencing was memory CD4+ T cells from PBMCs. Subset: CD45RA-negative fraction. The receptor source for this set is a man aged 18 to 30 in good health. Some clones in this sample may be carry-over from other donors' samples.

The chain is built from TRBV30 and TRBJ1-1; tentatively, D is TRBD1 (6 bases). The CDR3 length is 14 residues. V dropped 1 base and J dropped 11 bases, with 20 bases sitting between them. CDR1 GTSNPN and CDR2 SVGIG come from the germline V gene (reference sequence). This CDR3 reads CAWSALQGPRVAFF. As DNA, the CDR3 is TGTGCCTGGAGTGCCCTACAGGGACCCCGGGTGGCTTTCTTT.

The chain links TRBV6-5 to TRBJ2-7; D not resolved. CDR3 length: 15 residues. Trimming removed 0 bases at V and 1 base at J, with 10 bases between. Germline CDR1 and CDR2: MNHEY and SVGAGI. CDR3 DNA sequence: TGTGCCAGCAGTTACTCGATATACGATTCCTACGAGCAGTACTTC. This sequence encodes CASSYSIYDSYEQYF.

DNA of the CDR3: TGCGCCAGCAGCGACAGAGGTTCCTATGGCTACACCTTC. Translating gives CASSDRGSYGYTF. This chain links TRBV5-1 with TRBJ1-2, with a tentative D call TRBD1 (5 bases). Per germline, CDR1 SGHRS and CDR2 YFSETQ. V lost 4 bases to trimming and J lost 4 bases, with 11 bases between them. The CDR3 sequence is 13 residues long.

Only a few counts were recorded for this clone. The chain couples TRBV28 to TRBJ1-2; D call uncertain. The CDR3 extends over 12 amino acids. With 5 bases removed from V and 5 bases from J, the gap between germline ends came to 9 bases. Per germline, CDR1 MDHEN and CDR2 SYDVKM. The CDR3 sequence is CASSLEAYGYTF. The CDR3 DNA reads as TGTGCCAGCAGTCTAGAGGCGTATGGCTACACCTTC.

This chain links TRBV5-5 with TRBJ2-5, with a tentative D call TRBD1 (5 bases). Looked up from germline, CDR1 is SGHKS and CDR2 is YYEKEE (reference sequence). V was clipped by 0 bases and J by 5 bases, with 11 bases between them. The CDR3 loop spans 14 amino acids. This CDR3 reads CASSLVKAGETQYF. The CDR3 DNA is TGTGCCAGCAGCTTGGTTAAGGCAGGGGAGACCCAGTACTTC.

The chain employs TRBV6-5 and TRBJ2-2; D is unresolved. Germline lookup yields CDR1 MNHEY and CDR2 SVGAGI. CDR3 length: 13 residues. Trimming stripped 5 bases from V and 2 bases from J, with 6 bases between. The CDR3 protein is CASSTANTGELFF. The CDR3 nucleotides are TGTGCCAGCAGTACGGCTAACACCGGGGAGCTGTTTTTT.

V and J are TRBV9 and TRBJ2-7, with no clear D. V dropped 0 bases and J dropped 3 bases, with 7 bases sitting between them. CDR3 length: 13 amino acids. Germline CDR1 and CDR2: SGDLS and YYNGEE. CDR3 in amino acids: CASSVADFYEQYF. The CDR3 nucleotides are TGTGCCAGCAGCGTAGCCGACTTCTACGAGCAGTACTTC.

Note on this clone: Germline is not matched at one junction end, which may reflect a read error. As DNA, the CDR3 is TGCAGCGAGGACACAGATGCGCAGTATTTT. The encoded protein is CSEDTDAQYF. The chain joins TRBV29-1 to TRBJ2-3; weak D call: TRBD1 (5 bases). CDR3 size: 10 residues. Germline CDR1 SQVTM, CDR2 ANQGSEA.

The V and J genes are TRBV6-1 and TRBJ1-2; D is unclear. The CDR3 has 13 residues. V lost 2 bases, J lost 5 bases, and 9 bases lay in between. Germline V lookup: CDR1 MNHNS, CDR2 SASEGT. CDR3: CASSESTEYGYTF. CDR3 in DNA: TGTGCCAGCAGTGAAAGCACTGAGTATGGCTACACCTTC.

The CDR3 DNA sequence: TGCGCCAGCAGCCGGACAGGGGGGAACACTGAAGCTTTCTTT. It specifies CASSRTGGNTEAFF. J is TRBJ1-1 and V is TRBV4-3, with 10 bases aligning to TRBD1. Germline trimming cut 4 bases from V and 1 base from J; bases unmatched to any gene: 0. Germline V gene data show CDR1 as LGHNA and CDR2 as YSLEER. The CDR3 totals 14 residues.

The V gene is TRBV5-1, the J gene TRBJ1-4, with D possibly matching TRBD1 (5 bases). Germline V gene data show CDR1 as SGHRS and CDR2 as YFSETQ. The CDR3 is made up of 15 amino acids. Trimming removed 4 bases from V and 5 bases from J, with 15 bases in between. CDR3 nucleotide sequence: TGCGCCAGCAGCCCCCTTGCGCGGGGCAATGAAAAACTGTTTTTT. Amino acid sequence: CASSPLARGNEKLFF.

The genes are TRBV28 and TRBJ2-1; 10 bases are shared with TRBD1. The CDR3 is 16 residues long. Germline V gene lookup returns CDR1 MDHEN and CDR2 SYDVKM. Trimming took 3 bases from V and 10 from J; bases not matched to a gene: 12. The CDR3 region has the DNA TGTGCCAGCAGTTTTGTGCCGGGACAGGGGCTAATGGAGCAGTTCTTC. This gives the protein CASSFVPGQGLMEQFF.

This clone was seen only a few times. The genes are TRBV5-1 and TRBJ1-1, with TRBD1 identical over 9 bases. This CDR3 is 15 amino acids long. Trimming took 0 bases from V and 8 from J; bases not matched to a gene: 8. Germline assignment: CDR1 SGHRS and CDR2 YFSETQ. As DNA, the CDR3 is TGCGCCAGCAGCTTGGGAGGACAGGGGCCCCGGGAAGCTTTCTTT. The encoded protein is CASSLGGQGPREAFF.

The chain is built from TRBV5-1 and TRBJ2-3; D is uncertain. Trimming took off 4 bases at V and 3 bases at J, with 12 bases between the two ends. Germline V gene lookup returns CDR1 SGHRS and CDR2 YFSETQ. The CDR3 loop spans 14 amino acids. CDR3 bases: TGCGCCAGCAGCCTATCCCTGGGGACAGATACGCAGTATTTT. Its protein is CASSLSLGTDTQYF. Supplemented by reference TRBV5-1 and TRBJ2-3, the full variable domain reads KAGVTQTPRYLIKTRGQQVTLSCSPISGHRSVSWYQQTPGQGLQFLFEYFSETQRNKGNFPGRFSGRQFSNSRSEMNVSTLELGDSALYLCASSLSLGTDTQYFGPGTRLTVL.

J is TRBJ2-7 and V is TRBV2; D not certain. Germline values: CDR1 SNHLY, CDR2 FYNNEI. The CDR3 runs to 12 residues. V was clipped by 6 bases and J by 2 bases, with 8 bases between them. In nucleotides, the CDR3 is TGTGCCAGCAGACTATACGCCTACGAGCAGTACTTC. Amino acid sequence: CASRLYAYEQYF.

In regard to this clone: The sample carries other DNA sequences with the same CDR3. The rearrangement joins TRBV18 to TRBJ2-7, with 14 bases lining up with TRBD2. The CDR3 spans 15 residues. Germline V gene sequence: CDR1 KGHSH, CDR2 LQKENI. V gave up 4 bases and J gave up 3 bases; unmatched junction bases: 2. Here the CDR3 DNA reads TGTGCCAGCTCACTGGGACTAGCGGGAGTCTACGAGCAGTACTTC. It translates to CASSLGLAGVYEQYF.

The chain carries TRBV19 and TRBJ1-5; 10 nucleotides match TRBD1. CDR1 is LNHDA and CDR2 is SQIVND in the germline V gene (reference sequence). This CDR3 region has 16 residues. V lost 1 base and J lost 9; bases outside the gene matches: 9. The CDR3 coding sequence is TGTGCCAGTAGTATAGGTTCGGGACAGGGGATAGGGCCCCAGCATTTT. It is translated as CASSIGSGQGIGPQHF.

CDR3 amino acids: CASSLGVGRGQEKLFF. DNA of the CDR3: TGTGCCAGCAGCTTAGGGGTGGGCAGGGGGCAAGAAAAACTGTTTTTT. The V call is TRBV7-9, the J call TRBJ1-4, with 8 bases fitting TRBD1. This CDR3 comprises 16 residues. J was trimmed by 8 bases and V by 1 base; bases with no gene match: 9. Germline CDR1 SEHNR, CDR2 FQNEAQ (reference sequence). Using reference TRBV7-9 and TRBJ1-4 for the parts outside the CDR3, the full variable domain is DTGVSQNPRHKITKRGQNVTFRCDPISEHNRLYWYRQTLGQGPEFLTYFQNEAQLEKSRLLSDRFSAERPKGSFSTLEIQRTEQGDSAMYLCASSLGVGRGQEKLFFGSGTQLSVL.

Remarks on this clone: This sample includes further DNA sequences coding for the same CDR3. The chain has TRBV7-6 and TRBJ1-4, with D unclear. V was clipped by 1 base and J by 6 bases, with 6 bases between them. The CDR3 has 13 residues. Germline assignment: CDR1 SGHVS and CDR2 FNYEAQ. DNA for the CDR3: TGTGCCAGCAGCTTAGGGACGGATGAAAAACTGTTTTTT. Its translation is CASSLGTDEKLFF.

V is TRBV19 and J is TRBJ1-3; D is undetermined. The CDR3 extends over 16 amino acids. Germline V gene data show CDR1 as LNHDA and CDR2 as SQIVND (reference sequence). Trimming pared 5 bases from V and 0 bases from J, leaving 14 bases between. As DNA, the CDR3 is TGTGCCAGTAGTGATGTTGCCGCAGCCTCTGGAAACACCATATATTTT. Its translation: CASSDVAAASGNTIYF.

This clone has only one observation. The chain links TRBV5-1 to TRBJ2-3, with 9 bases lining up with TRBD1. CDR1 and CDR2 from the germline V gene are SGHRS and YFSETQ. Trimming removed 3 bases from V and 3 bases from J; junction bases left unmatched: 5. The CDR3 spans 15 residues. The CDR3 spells CASSSRTGETDTQYF. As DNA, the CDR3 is TGCGCCAGCAGCTCCAGGACAGGGGAGACAGATACGCAGTATTTT.

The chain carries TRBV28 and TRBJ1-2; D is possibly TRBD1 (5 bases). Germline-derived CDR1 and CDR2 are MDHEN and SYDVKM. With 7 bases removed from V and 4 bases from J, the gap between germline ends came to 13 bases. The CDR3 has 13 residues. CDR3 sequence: CASTNGAGYGYTF. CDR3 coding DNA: TGTGCCAGCACCAATGGGGCGGGCTATGGCTACACCTTC.

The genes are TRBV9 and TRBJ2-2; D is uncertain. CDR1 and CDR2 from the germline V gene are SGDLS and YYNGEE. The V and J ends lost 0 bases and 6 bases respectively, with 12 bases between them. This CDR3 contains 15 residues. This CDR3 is CASSVDPYTPGELFF. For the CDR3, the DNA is TGTGCCAGCAGCGTAGACCCCTACACCCCCGGGGAGCTGTTTTTT.

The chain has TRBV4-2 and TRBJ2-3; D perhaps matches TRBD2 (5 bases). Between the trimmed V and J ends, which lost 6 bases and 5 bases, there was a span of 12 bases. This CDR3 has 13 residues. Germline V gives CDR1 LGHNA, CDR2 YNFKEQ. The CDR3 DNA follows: TGTGCCAGCAGGGAGGAGCGTGGAGATACGCAGTATTTT. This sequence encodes CASREERGDTQYF.

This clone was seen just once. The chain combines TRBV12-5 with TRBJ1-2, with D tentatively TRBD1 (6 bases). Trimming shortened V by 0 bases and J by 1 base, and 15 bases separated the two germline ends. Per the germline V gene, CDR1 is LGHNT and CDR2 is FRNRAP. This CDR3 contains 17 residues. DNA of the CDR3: TGTGCTAGTGGTTTGGTACTCTCCAGGGACATTAACTATGGCTACACCTTC. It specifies CASGLVLSRDINYGYTF.

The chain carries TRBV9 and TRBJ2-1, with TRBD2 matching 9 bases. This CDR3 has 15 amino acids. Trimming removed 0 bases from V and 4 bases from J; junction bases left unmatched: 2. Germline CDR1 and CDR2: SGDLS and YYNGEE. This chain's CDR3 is CASSVDAGGYNEQFF. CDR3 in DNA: TGTGCCAGCAGCGTAGATGCGGGAGGGTACAATGAGCAGTTCTTC. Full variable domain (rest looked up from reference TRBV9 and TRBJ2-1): DSGVTQTPKHLITATGQRVTLRCSPRSGDLSVYWYQQSLDQGLQFLIQYYNGEERAKGNILERFSAQQFPDLHSELNLSSLELGDSALYFCASSVDAGGYNEQFFGPGTRLTVL.

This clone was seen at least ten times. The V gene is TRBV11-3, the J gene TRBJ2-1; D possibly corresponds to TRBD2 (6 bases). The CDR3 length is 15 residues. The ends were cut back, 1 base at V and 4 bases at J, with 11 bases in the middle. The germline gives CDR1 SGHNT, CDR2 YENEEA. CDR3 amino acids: CASSLAAGRYNEQFF. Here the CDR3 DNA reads TGTGCCAGCAGCTTAGCAGCGGGCCGTTACAATGAGCAGTTCTTC.

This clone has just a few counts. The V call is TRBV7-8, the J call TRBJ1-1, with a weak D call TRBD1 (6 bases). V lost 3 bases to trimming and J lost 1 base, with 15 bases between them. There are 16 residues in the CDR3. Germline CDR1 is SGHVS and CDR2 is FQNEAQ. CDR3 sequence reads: CASSFWGARKNTEAFF. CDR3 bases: TGTGCCAGCAGCTTTTGGGGGGCCAGGAAGAACACTGAAGCTTTCTTT.